The present entry profiles one TCR beta chain with its context. The sample originates from a study of cytomegalovirus exposure and HLA in healthy donors. Germline assignment: CDR1 LGHNA and CDR2 YNFKEQ. CDR3 length equals 18 residues. V trimming: 1 base; J trimming: 3 bases; junction bases outside the gene matches: 12. The PCR used 60 Vbeta and 13 Jbeta primers. Here immunoSEQ multiplex PCR was the method, and the copy in TCRdb shows in-frame clones only, minus some. The table lists some 120,000 clones, approximately 80% of them singletons. The sample taken for sequencing was PBMCs. This TCR came from a man aged 35 to 55 in good health and CMV-seropositive. The chain links TRBV4-2 to TRBJ2-5; 9 nucleotides agree with TRBD2. CDR3: CASSQGIQRGARKETQYF. The CDR3 coding sequence is TGTGCCAGCAGCCAAGGTATCCAGCGGGGGGCCCGAAAAGAGACCCAGTACTTC.